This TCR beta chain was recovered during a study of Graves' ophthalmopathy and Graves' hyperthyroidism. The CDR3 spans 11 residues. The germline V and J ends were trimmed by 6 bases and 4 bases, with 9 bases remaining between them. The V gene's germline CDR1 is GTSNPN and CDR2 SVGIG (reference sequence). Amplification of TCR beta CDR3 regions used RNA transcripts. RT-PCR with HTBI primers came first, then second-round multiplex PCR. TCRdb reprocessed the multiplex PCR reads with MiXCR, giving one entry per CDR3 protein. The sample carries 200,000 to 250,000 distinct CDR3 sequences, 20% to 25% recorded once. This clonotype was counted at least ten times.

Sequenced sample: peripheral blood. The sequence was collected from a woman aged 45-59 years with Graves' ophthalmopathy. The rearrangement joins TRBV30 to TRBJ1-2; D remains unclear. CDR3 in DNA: TGTGCCTGCTCACAGAGCTATGGCTACACCTTC. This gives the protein CACSQSYGYTF.